Listed below are T cell receptor beta chains from one sample, sequenced in a study of blood T cells in healthy people across ages. TCRdb passed the 5' RACE reads through MiXCR, listing each CDR3 protein once. The sample records 800,000 to 1,000,000 distinct CDR3 sequences, under 50% being singletons. Sequencing was carried out using blood. The source of these receptors is a man aged 25 to 40 in good health. Both conserved end residues are part of each CDR3. The D gene is left open where the match is weak. Not every row has a clone size; where given, it reads once, few, many or a size class.

d_call j_call clone_size cdr3_length v_call cdr3_nt cdr3_aa
. TRBJ2-3 . 13 TRBV12-3/TRBV12-4 TGTGCCAGCAGGCAGGGACTCGATGATACGCAGTATTTT CASRQGLDDTQYF
. TRBJ2-7 . 14 TRBV5-1 TGCGCCAGCAGCTTGGAAGGGACCATGGGTGAGCAGTACTTC CASSLEGTMGEQYF
. TRBJ2-1 once 13 TRBV6-2/TRBV6-3 TGTGCCACCTTAGGTGTAGGGGACAATGAGCAGTTCTTC CATLGVGDNEQFF
. TRBJ2-3 . 14 TRBV7-2 TGTGCCAGCAGCTTAGGGACCGCGTCGGATACGCAGTATTTT CASSLGTASDTQYF
TRBD1 TRBJ2-7 few 14 TRBV7-2 TGTGCCAGCAGCCCGGACAGGGGCCAATTCCCGCAGTACTTC CASSPDRGQFPQYF
. TRBJ1-1 . 14 TRBV28 TGTGCCAGCAGTGGCGGACCTCTGAACACTGAAGCTTTCTTT CASSGGPLNTEAFF
. TRBJ1-1 . 11 TRBV20-1 TGCAGTGCCAATCCAAACACTGAAGCTTTCTTT CSANPNTEAFF
. TRBJ2-3 few 17 TRBV6-2/TRBV6-3 TGTGCCAGCAGTTACGAGGGTACTGCGATCGGTTCTGGTACGCAGTATTTT CASSYEGTAIGSGTQYF
TRBD2 TRBJ2-1 . 16 TRBV7-2 TGTGCCAGCAGCTTAGTGGGCGGGGGGGCCTCTTATGAGCAGTTCTTC CASSLVGGGASYEQFF
TRBD2 TRBJ2-7 . 16 TRBV6-2/TRBV6-3 TGTGCCAGCAGTTACTTGCGGGAGCACCCTTTAGAAGAGCAGTACTTC CASSYLREHPLEEQYF
TRBD1 TRBJ2-7 many 17 TRBV7-2 TGTGCCAGCAGCTTACGTACTCTGGACAGGGTAACCTACGAGCAGTACTTC CASSLRTLDRVTYEQYF
. TRBJ1-2 . 13 TRBV6-5 TGTGCCAGCAGTTACGGACAGCTCTATGGCTACACCTTC CASSYGQLYGYTF
. TRBJ2-5 . 17 TRBV4-1 TGCGCCAGCAGCCAGGCCGGAGAAACGATGTTCCAAGAGACCCAGTACTTC CASSQAGETMFQETQYF
. TRBJ2-5 . 14 TRBV30 TGTGCCTGGAGTCCCCAGGAGGGTAGTCTGACCCAGTACTTC CAWSPQEGSLTQYF
TRBD2 TRBJ2-1 . 15 TRBV19 TGTGCCAGCCGACTAGCGGGAGAACGATACAATGAGCAGTTCTTC CASRLAGERYNEQFF
. TRBJ1-4 few 14 TRBV4-1 TGCGCCAGCAGCCCGACGGGGGTAGGGGAAAAACTGTTTTTT CASSPTGVGEKLFF
. TRBJ2-7 . 12 TRBV30 TGTGCCTGGAGTATAGCAGGAAACGAGCAGTACTTC CAWSIAGNEQYF
. TRBJ1-6 . 17 TRBV4-1 TGCGCCAGCAGCCCGGAGCAGTTCCTCTCCTATAATTCACCCCTCCACTTT CASSPEQFLSYNSPLHF
. TRBJ2-3 . 16 TRBV4-1 TGCGCCAGCAGCCAAGAGGGACCCGGGACCTCGGATACGCAGTATTTT CASSQEGPGTSDTQYF
. TRBJ1-4 . 14 TRBV12-3/TRBV12-4 TGTGCCAGCAGTATCCGGGAGAACTTCGAAAAACTGTTTTTT CASSIRENFEKLFF
. TRBJ2-1 . 13 TRBV20-1 TGCAGCCATCGAGGGCAGAAGAACAATGAGCAGTTCTTC CSHRGQKNNEQFF
. TRBJ2-7 . 15 TRBV7-8 TGTGCCAGCAGCTCCTCGCGGGGGACACACTACGAGCAGTACTTC CASSSSRGTHYEQYF
TRBD2 TRBJ2-7 many 14 TRBV28 TGTGCCAGCAGTCTCTCTAGCGGCTCCGGCGAGCAGTACTTC CASSLSSGSGEQYF
. TRBJ1-1 . 14 TRBV28 TGTGCCAGCAGTTTAATGAGACGGGACACTGAAGCTTTCTTT CASSLMRRDTEAFF
TRBD1 TRBJ2-7 few 15 TRBV20-1 TGCAGTGCTAGCCTTCCGGGACAGTACGCCTACGAGCAGTACTTC CSASLPGQYAYEQYF
TRBD2 TRBJ2-3 . 14 TRBV6-6 TGTGCCAGCTCCTTCGGGGGGGCCTTAGATACGCAGTATTTT CASSFGGALDTQYF
. TRBJ2-1 . 16 TRBV20-1 TGCAGTGCTAGAGATCGGCAGGGAGTCTCCTACAATGAGCAGTTCTTC CSARDRQGVSYNEQFF
. TRBJ1-2 . 15 TRBV27 TGTGCCAGCACCCAGATAGGGAGCCCGAGGGTGGGCTACACCTTC CASTQIGSPRVGYTF
TRBD1 TRBJ2-6 few 17 TRBV20-1 TGCAGTGCTAGCTGGACAGGGGGCGTCTCTGGGGCCAACGTCCTGACTTTC CSASWTGGVSGANVLTF
TRBD2 TRBJ2-7 once 15 TRBV6-2/TRBV6-3 TGTGCCAGCAGCCTACTAGCGGTAATCCCCTACGAGCAGTACTTC CASSLLAVIPYEQYF
TRBD2 TRBJ2-3 few 16 TRBV4-1 TGCGCCAGCAGCCAATCTGGGACTAGCGTCACAGATACGCAGTATTTT CASSQSGTSVTDTQYF
TRBD2 TRBJ2-3 . 14 TRBV20-1 TGCAGTGCTAGAAGGACTAGCGGGGAGGGTACGCAGTATTTT CSARRTSGEGTQYF
. TRBJ1-2 . 15 TRBV27 TGTGCCACCCTACCATTGGGAGAGGGGCGCTATGGCTACACCTTC CATLPLGEGRYGYTF
. TRBJ2-3 few 15 TRBV6-2/TRBV6-3 TGTGCCAGCAGTTACCTTGGAGGGGGCGCAGATACGCAGTATTTT CASSYLGGGADTQYF
. TRBJ2-3 many 10 TRBV7-2 TGTGCCAGCAGCTCCAATACGCAGTATTTT CASSSNTQYF
. TRBJ1-5 few 15 TRBV12-3/TRBV12-4 TGTGCCAGCAGTTTTCTGGGGCAAAGCGGTCAGCCCCAGCATTTT CASSFLGQSGQPQHF
. TRBJ2-1 few 13 TRBV24-1 TGTGCCACCAGTGAGGGCGTACTCGATGAGCAGTTCTTC CATSEGVLDEQFF
. TRBJ1-4 . 13 TRBV27 TGTGCCAGCAGTCCCCGAACTAATGAAAAACTGTTTTTT CASSPRTNEKLFF
. TRBJ2-1 . 17 TRBV28 TGTGCCAGCAGTACTACACAGGGATTGGGCTCCTACAATGAGCAGTTCTTC CASSTTQGLGSYNEQFF
. TRBJ1-1 . 15 TRBV5-6 TGTGCCAGCAGCTTGGGCCCGCGGGGGAACACTGAAGCTTTCTTT CASSLGPRGNTEAFF
TRBD1 TRBJ2-3 few 11 TRBV27 TGTGCCAGCAGTTCCGGGACAGGGGCGTATTTT CASSSGTGAYF
TRBD1 TRBJ2-7 . 14 TRBV29-1 TGCAGCGCAACACGGGGGACAGGGGTATACGAGCAGTACTTC CSATRGTGVYEQYF
. TRBJ2-1 once 12 TRBV7-2 TGTGCCAGCAGCTCGGAGGTAGCTGAGCAGTTCTTC CASSSEVAEQFF
. TRBJ2-7 few 12 TRBV29-1 TGCAGCGTTGAAGTCGTAGGGTACGAGCAGTACTTC CSVEVVGYEQYF
TRBD1 TRBJ2-4 once 14 TRBV7-3 TGTGCCAGCAGCTTAGACACGGGACAGGGCATTCAGTACTTC CASSLDTGQGIQYF